This TCR beta chain was identified in a study of tumor-infiltrating lymphocytes in localized non-small cell lung cancer. Study at large: Resected tumor was paired with non-adjacent uninvolved lung from the same patient.

Here immunoSEQ multiplex PCR was the method, and the copy in TCRdb shows in-frame clones only, minus some. The sample consists of under 20,000 clones, under 85% of them appearing once. The germline CDR1 and CDR2 sequences are LNHNV and YYDKDF (reference sequence). Trimming took 0 bases from V and 3 from J, leaving 9 bases between them. This CDR3 is built from 14 residues. The chain recombines TRBV15 with TRBJ2-7, with a weak D call TRBD1 (5 bases). Material: lung tumor tissue. This receptor was obtained from a human donor with non-small cell lung cancer. This CDR3 is CATSREGQGYEQYF. The CDR3 DNA follows: TGTGCCACCAGCAGAGAGGGGCAGGGCTACGAGCAGTACTTC.